These T cell receptor beta chains were read from a single sample in a study of T cells in Graves' hyperthyroidism and ophthalmopathy. TCRdb reanalysed the multiplex PCR reads using MiXCR and keeps one entry per CDR3 protein. Among over 450,000 distinct CDR3 sequences listed, more than 15% were seen once. Sequences were obtained from blood. These receptors came from a woman younger than 30 with Graves' ophthalmopathy. CDR3s leave out the opening cysteine and the closing phenylalanine or tryptophan. Clone size, where shown, is once, few, many, or a class for clones that have expanded.

J: TRBJ1-4; size: -; V: TRBV3-1; CDR3: ASSPPPQEVEKLF
J: TRBJ2-5; size: -; V: TRBV11-3; CDR3: ASSLQTSGVNQETQY
J: TRBJ1-2; size: few; V: TRBV9; CDR3: ASSPRQGIGYGYT
J: TRBJ1-1; size: many; V: TRBV20-1; CDR3: SGSTWEGGNTEAF
J: TRBJ1-2; size: few; V: TRBV10-3; CDR3: AIQSARDNYGYT
J: TRBJ1-1; size: many; V: TRBV28; CDR3: ASSHRGGDTEAF
J: TRBJ1-1; size: many; V: TRBV18; CDR3: ASSPRGQGDTEAF
J: TRBJ2-7; size: many; V: TRBV7-2; CDR3: ASSFRDGPYEQY
J: TRBJ1-6; size: few; V: TRBV7-8; CDR3: ASSYLKRNSPLH
J: TRBJ1-2; size: many; V: TRBV27; CDR3: ASSFIDGQHNGYT
J: TRBJ2-7; size: many; V: TRBV5-1; CDR3: ASSMGQGGEQY
J: TRBJ1-5; size: few; V: TRBV19; CDR3: ASSIDYSNQPQH
J: TRBJ2-1; size: -; V: TRBV4-3; CDR3: ASSQETGFMSYNEQF
J: TRBJ1-1; size: -; V: TRBV19; CDR3: ASGGESSEAF
J: TRBJ1-1; size: few; V: TRBV3-1; CDR3: ASSYFSGNTEAF
J: TRBJ2-3; size: many; V: TRBV7-3; CDR3: ASSRTQADTQY